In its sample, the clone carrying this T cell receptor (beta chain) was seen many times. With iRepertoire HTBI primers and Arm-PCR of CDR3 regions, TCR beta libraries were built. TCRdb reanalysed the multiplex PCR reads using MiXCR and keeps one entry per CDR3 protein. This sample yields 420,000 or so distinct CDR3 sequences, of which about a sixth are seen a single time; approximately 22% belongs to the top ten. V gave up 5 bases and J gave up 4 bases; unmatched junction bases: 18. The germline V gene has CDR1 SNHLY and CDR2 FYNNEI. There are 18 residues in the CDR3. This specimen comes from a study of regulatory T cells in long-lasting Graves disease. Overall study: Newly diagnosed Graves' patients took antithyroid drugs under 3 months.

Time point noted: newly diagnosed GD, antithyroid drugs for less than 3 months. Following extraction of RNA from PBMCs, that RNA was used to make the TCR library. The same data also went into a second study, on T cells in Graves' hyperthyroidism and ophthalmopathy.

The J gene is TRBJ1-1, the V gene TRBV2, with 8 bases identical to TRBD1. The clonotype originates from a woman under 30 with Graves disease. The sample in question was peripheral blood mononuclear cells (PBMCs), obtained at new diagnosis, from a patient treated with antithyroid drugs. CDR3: CASSSTHWTGRGITEAFF. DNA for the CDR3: TGTGCCAGCAGTTCAACACACTGGACAGGGAGGGGTATCACTGAAGCTTTCTTT.